These T cell receptor beta chains were read from a single sample in a study of Ad26.COV2.S vaccination and SARS-CoV-2 variants. TCRdb's table, derived via immunoSEQ multiplex PCR, lists solely in-frame clones and lacks some. The sample lists approximately 350,000 clones; about nine tenths were seen once. The starting material was peripheral blood, obtained in a trial of Ad26.COV2.S vaccine versus placebo. The source is a person between 18 and 60 years old who received the Ad26.COV2.S COVID-19 vaccine or a placebo. Each CDR3 is given with its conserved first and last residue. D genes are given only for firm matches.

D: NA; V: TRBV4-1; J: TRBJ1-6; DNA: TGCGCCAGCAGCCAAGACCAGCACAGGGATAATTCACCCCTCCACTTT; CDR3: CASSQDQHRDNSPLHF
D: NA; V: TRBV7-8; J: TRBJ1-2; DNA: TGTGCCAGCAGCTTAGCGGGACCCTATGGCTACACCTTC; CDR3: CASSLAGPYGYTF
D: NA; V: TRBV30; J: TRBJ1-2; DNA: TGTGCCTGGAAGGACAGCTATGGCTACACCTTC; CDR3: CAWKDSYGYTF
D: NA; V: TRBV10-2; J: TRBJ1-2; DNA: TGCGCCAGCAGACCCCCGAGCCTTAGCGGCTACACCTTC; CDR3: CASRPPSLSGYTF
D: NA; V: TRBV4-2; J: TRBJ2-7; DNA: TGTGCCAGCAGCCACCCCCCCGCCCGGGTTCTCTCCTACGAGCAGTACTTC; CDR3: CASSHPPARVLSYEQYF
D: NA; V: TRBV6-5; J: TRBJ1-2; DNA: TGTGCCAGCAGCCTACAGGGTAACTATGGCTACACCTTC; CDR3: CASSLQGNYGYTF
D: TRBD1; V: TRBV3-1/TRBV3-2; J: TRBJ2-3; DNA: TGTGCCAGCAGCCAAGGGACAGGGTATAGCGCAGATACGCAGTATTTT; CDR3: CASSQGTGYSADTQYF
D: NA; V: TRBV11-2; J: TRBJ2-7; DNA: TGTGCCAGCAGCTTAGGGGGGTACTTCTACGAGCAGTACTTC; CDR3: CASSLGGYFYEQYF
D: TRBD1; V: TRBV5-1; J: TRBJ1-2; DNA: TGCGCCAGCAGCTTGGCCGGAACAGGGGAAGGCTACACCTTC; CDR3: CASSLAGTGEGYTF
D: NA; V: TRBV7-9; J: TRBJ1-1; DNA: TGTGCCAGCAGCCCAGCGGGGTCGGGAATCATGAACACTGAAGCTTTCTTT; CDR3: CASSPAGSGIMNTEAFF